Here is one T cell receptor (beta chain) with its context. V lost 4 bases and J 2 bases, leaving 15 bases between the germline ends. The CDR3 totals 16 residues. The germline V gene encodes CDR1 SEHNR and CDR2 FQNEAQ (reference sequence). The data originate from a study of T cell clones after liver transplantation. About the study: Subjects received no induction therapy and standard immunosuppression until randomization at 12-24 months post-transplant.

Profiled with immunoSEQ multiplex PCR; TCRdb holds only in-frame clones, not every one. The top ten hold 13% of the sample, which has fewer than 7,000 clones, roughly 80% seen once. The source was CD8+ T cells from blood, collected just over 45 months after liver transplant. This TCR came from a human patient who received a liver transplant. Some T cells may be graft donor cells. This sequence joins TRBV7-9 and TRBJ1-3; D gene ambiguous. CDR3 protein: CASSSTLSATGNTIYF. CDR3 nucleotide sequence: TGTGCCAGCAGCTCTACCCTGAGTGCGACTGGAAACACCATATATTTT.